This TCR beta chain was identified during a study of blood T cells in healthy people across ages (dated by TCRdb to between 2015 and 2016). About the study as a whole: In model experiments, roughly one uniquely barcoded TCR beta cDNA molecule per two T cells was captured by template switching. Using deep sequencing normalized with unique cDNA molecular identifiers, the study measured how TCR beta repertoire diversity changes with age. Four age groups were formed from the donors: young (average about 15 years), middle-aged (approximately 40), aged (roughly 59) and long-lived (more than 75). To avoid experimental bias, donors of different ages were randomly spread across the sequencing lanes. For two donors (one aged 18 to 30 and one aged 80 or older), the study analyzed two additional independent replicas of 1 million unique cDNA reads from the same blood draw. Study-wide findings and limitations: Because profiling used bulk unsorted PBMCs, naive and antigen-experienced compartments could not be compared conclusively. As age increased, observed TCR beta diversity per million T cells dropped in a roughly linear way, and a significant reduction was already evident by age 40. Observed TCR beta diversity correlated strongly with the percentage of naive T cells measured by flow cytometry. Estimates of total diversity based on one million sequenced T cells were regarded as lower bounds and as underestimates. Compared with the aged group, the long-lived group had more naive CD4+ T cells, fewer expanded clones and increased TCR diversity, a pattern suggesting age selection. The CMV infection status of donors was not known, potentially confounding age-related changes in expanded clonotypes.

Spanning cysteine to phenylalanine, the CDR3 consists of 14 amino acids. Of the read, only the CDR3 DNA is kept; its 42 bases are in frame from base 1. CDR1 and CDR2, per the germline V gene, are SQVTM and ANQGSEA. A distance of 9 bases separates the germline ends of V and J, which lose 0 bases and 0 bases respectively. Library creation used 5' RACE. The data were produced on an Illumina HiSeq 2500. A second PCR of about 7 to 12 cycles was performed with a sample-barcoded 5' primer and a J-beta primer mix. A template-switch 5' adaptor carrying 12 random nucleotides introduced a unique molecular identifier onto each TCR beta cDNA molecule. Each sample yielded at least 2.5 million CDR3-containing paired-end reads. First-strand cDNA was synthesized from all RNA with the Mint cDNA synthesis kit, primed by a TRBC-specific oligonucleotide. Following uracil-DNA glycosylase treatment, a first 18-cycle PCR with universal primers M1SS and BC2_uni_R was performed on all cDNA. In the authors' own workflow: Each sample was normalized by randomly selecting 1 million high-quality reads, each carrying a distinct molecular identifier. Instead of being binned into consensus sequences, reads that shared molecular identifiers were thrown out. CDR3 identification, clonotype clustering and error correction used MiTCR with a Q25 quality threshold and the strictest error-elimination algorithm. A nonparametric unseen species model with Euler transformation was used to estimate a lower bound on total TCR beta diversity. The public reads were quality trimmed at Q25 with fastp and then assembled into clones with MiXCR by TCRdb, keeping productive beta chains. Under each unique CDR3 protein, matching rows form one entry showing the most common genes and DNA. None of the V and J calls come from the authors' own analysis; TCRdb made them. The sample contains approximately 940,000 distinct CDR3 sequences, around 49% of them found a single time. The top ten clonotypes cover about an eighth of the sample.

The donors were some 39 Caucasian individuals from Russia, aged roughly 6 to 100 years, who were systemically healthy. Each donor gave 9.5 to 10 milliliters of peripheral blood, drawn into EDTA-treated Vacutainer tubes. Ficoll-Paque density-gradient centrifugation was used to isolate PBMCs, with at least 6 million per sample. Trizol reagent was used to extract total RNA from PBMCs, with at least 6 micrograms per sample. The percentages of naive CD45RAhigh/CD27high T cells were determined by flow cytometry on a PBMC aliquot from every donor. This clonotype was observed a few times. Its specific antigen is unknown. Base qualities are not provided; no much larger clone lies one nucleotide away.

The origin of this receptor is a man in his thirties or forties in good health. This chain is built from TRBV29-1 and TRBJ2-7, with the D gene uncertain. Sequenced input: blood. The CDR3 protein is CSVEDFQDSYEQYF. The DNA sequence is TGCAGCGTTGAAGATTTCCAGGACTCCTACGAGCAGTACTTC.